This entry lists 26 T cell receptor beta chains sequenced from one sample in a study of brain metastases from non-small cell lung cancer. Generated by immunoSEQ multiplex PCR, the TCRdb table keeps only in-frame clones and is missing some. The sample lists approximately 3,100 clones, nearly 97% occurring once. The specimen was tumor-adjacent normal tissue. These receptors came from a donor aged 40 or older with non-small cell lung cancer.

Comments on this clone: A read error may produce the germline difference seen at one junction end. The chain couples TRBV5-1 to TRBJ1-1; D is uncertain. Germline V gives CDR1 SGHRS, CDR2 YFSETQ. The length of the CDR3 is 17 residues. CDR3 coding DNA: TGCGCCAGCAGCTTGTATCCCCTCGTGCATCCCAACACTGAAGCTTTTTTT. It codes for CASSLYPLVHPNTEAFF.

On this clone itself: At one of its ends the junction is not consistent with the germline gene, which may arise from a read error. The rearrangement uses TRBV12-5 and TRBJ1-2; 9 positions agree with TRBD1. Germline V gene sequence: CDR1 LGHNT, CDR2 FRNRAP. The CDR3 consists of 16 residues. This chain's CDR3 is CASVQDGQGINYGYIF. The CDR3 DNA sequence: TGTGCTAGTGTCCAGGACGGACAGGGGATTAACTATGGCTACATCTTC. The full variable domain, completed using reference TRBV12-5 and TRBJ1-2, is DARVTQTPRHKVTEMGQEVTMRCQPILGHNTVFWYRQTMMQGLELLAYFRNRAPLDDSGMPKDRFSAEMPDATLATLKIQPSEPRDSAVYFCASVQDGQGINYGYIFGSGTRLTVV.

The rearrangement uses TRBV5-1 and TRBJ2-3, with D perhaps assigned TRBD1 or TRBD2 (5 bases each). CDR1 is SGHRS, CDR2 YFSETQ, per germline. The CDR3 consists of 16 residues. V dropped 4 bases and J dropped 0 bases, with 15 bases sitting between them. As DNA, the CDR3 is TGCGCCAGCAGCCCCCAACCGGGGCCAAGCACAGATACGCAGTATTTT. Translated, it gives CASSPQPGPSTDTQYF. The full variable domain, completed using reference TRBV5-1 and TRBJ2-3, is KAGVTQTPRYLIKTRGQQVTLSCSPISGHRSVSWYQQTPGQGLQFLFEYFSETQRNKGNFPGRFSGRQFSNSRSEMNVSTLELGDSALYLCASSPQPGPSTDTQYFGPGTRLTVL.

The rearrangement uses TRBV5-4 and TRBJ1-2; D is uncertain. Germline V gene data show CDR1 as SGHNT and CDR2 as YYREEE (reference sequence). This CDR3 contains 16 residues. Deletions cut 1 base from V and 3 bases from J, with 16 bases between. This CDR3 is CASSLSLIGEDYGYTF. DNA for the CDR3: TGTGCCAGCAGCTTGTCCCTTATCGGGGAGGACTATGGCTACACCTTC.

This clone was detected once. The chain recombines TRBV2 with TRBJ2-3; D gene uncertain. Trimming stripped 5 bases from V and 5 bases from J, with 8 bases between. This CDR3 contains 12 residues. From germline, CDR1 is SNHLY and CDR2 FYNNEI. The CDR3 region has the DNA TGTGCCAGCAGTCTACTTGGAGATACGCAGTATTTT. Translation gives CASSLLGDTQYF.

The gene calls are TRBV7-6 and TRBJ2-5; no reliable D call. This CDR3 region has 13 residues. Between the trimmed V and J ends, which lost 5 bases and 4 bases, there was a span of 11 bases. Germline CDR1 is SGHVS and CDR2 is FNYEAQ. The CDR3 region is CASSQGLAETQYF. CDR3 nucleotide sequence: TGTGCCAGCAGCCAAGGGCTGGCAGAGACCCAGTACTTC.

The gene calls are TRBV7-2 and TRBJ2-7, with 8 bases lining up with TRBD2. The junction had 3 bases not matched to a gene; V was cut back by 2 bases and J by 0 bases. Germline V gene lookup returns CDR1 SGHTA and CDR2 FQGNSA. The CDR3 runs to 15 residues. CDR3 coding DNA: TGTGCCAGCAGCTTAAGAAGCGGGAGCTCCTACGAGCAGTACTTC. It encodes CASSLRSGSSYEQYF.

This chain joins TRBV18 and TRBJ1-1; TRBD1 is a possible D gene (6 bases). The CDR3 consists of 15 residues. The germline CDR1 and CDR2 sequences are KGHSH and LQKENI. The V end lost 3 bases, the J end lost 5 bases, and 16 bases lay between the germline ends. CDR3: CASSPAEGGETEAFF. The CDR3 bases are TGTGCCAGCTCACCGGCCGAGGGGGGTGAAACTGAAGCTTTCTTT.

CDR3 sequence (DNA): TGTGCCAGCTCACCGCTTGGGGGAGAGCTGGTCGAGCAGTACTTC. Its translation: CASSPLGGELVEQYF. This chain uses TRBV18 with TRBJ2-7; D may correspond to TRBD1 or TRBD2 (5 bases each). The V and J ends lost 3 bases and 6 bases respectively, with 18 bases between them. Germline-derived CDR1 and CDR2 are KGHSH and LQKENI. There are 15 residues in the CDR3. The whole variable domain, remainder taken from reference TRBV18 and TRBJ2-7, is NAGVMQNPRHLVRRRGQEARLRCSPMKGHSHVYWYRQLPEEGLKFMVYLQKENIIDESGMPKERFSAEFPKEGPSILRIQQVVRGDSAAYFCASSPLGGELVEQYFGPGTRLTVT.

The V and J genes are TRBV28 and TRBJ2-5; maybe TRBD1 (6 bases). This CDR3 region has 15 residues. Trimming removed 5 bases from V and 2 bases from J, with 15 bases in between. Germline CDR1 and CDR2: MDHEN and SYDVKM. The CDR3 nucleotides read TGTGCCAGCAGTGATCGACAGGTGGGACAAGAGACCCAGTACTTC. Amino acids: CASSDRQVGQETQYF.

As to this clone: The same CDR3 also results from other DNA sequences found in this sample. The chain joins TRBV2 to TRBJ1-6; D is ambiguous. The CDR3 runs to 12 residues. Germline V gene lookup returns CDR1 SNHLY and CDR2 FYNNEI. V was trimmed by 6 bases and J by 12 bases, leaving 12 bases between them. This chain's CDR3 is CASRQTNEPLHF. The CDR3 DNA follows: TGTGCCAGCAGGCAGACTAACGAACCCCTCCACTTT.

The rearrangement uses TRBV19 and TRBJ1-5; D is perhaps TRBD1 (5 bases). CDR1 LNHDA and CDR2 SQIVND come from the germline V gene (reference sequence). The CDR3 covers 15 residues. V was clipped by 5 bases and J by 0 bases, with 11 bases between them. The CDR3 coding sequence is TGTGCCAGTAGTTTCGACAGATTTAGCAATCAGCCCCAGCATTTT. Translating it yields CASSFDRFSNQPQHF.

The J gene is TRBJ2-2, the V gene TRBV30; D unresolved. V lost 0 bases, J lost 6 bases, and 8 bases lay in between. The CDR3 sequence is 13 residues long. Germline V gene lookup returns CDR1 GTSNPN and CDR2 SVGIG (reference sequence). CDR3 amino acids: CAWSVFEAGELFF. The CDR3 region has the DNA TGTGCCTGGAGTGTTTTTGAGGCCGGGGAGCTGTTTTTT.

This chain links TRBV28 with TRBJ1-2; a possible D gene is TRBD1 (6 bases). The CDR3 is 13 amino acids. The V gene's germline CDR1 is MDHEN and CDR2 SYDVKM. The V end lost 4 bases, the J end lost 7 bases, and 13 bases lay between the germline ends. CDR3 DNA: TGTGCCAGCAGTTCGGGGGGCCGGGGTGGCTACACCTTC. Protein: CASSSGGRGGYTF.

The V call is TRBV19, the J call TRBJ1-2; no firm D call. The CDR3 covers 16 residues. Trimming left V 5 bases short and J 5 bases short, with 21 bases between. Germline CDR1 reads LNHDA; CDR2 reads SQIVND (reference sequence). The CDR3 region is CASSPPIWQNLYGYTF. CDR3 DNA: TGTGCCAGTAGTCCTCCCATATGGCAGAACTTATATGGCTACACCTTC.

This chain connects TRBV9 to TRBJ1-2; D gene ambiguous. The length of the CDR3 is 13 residues. Looked up from germline, CDR1 is SGDLS and CDR2 is YYNGEE. V was pared by 3 bases and J by 7 bases, with 13 bases between. The CDR3 DNA reads TGTGCCAGCAGCGGGGTCCTGGGTGGTGGCTACACCTTC. The encoded protein is CASSGVLGGGYTF.

CDR3 protein: CASRSGTLTETQYF. Written as DNA, the CDR3 is TGCGCCAGCAGATCCGGGACACTGACAGAGACCCAGTACTTC. The V gene is TRBV23-1, the J gene TRBJ2-5, with D possibly being TRBD1 (6 bases). TRBV23-1 is flagged as an ORF with uncertain function. Trimming took off 6 bases at V and 4 bases at J, with 15 bases between the two ends. The CDR3 is 14 amino acids.

The chain has TRBV12-3 or TRBV12-4 and TRBJ1-5; D is ambiguous. Trimming shortened V by 3 bases and J by 4 bases, and 7 bases separated the two germline ends. This CDR3 contains 13 residues. CDR3 nucleotides: TGTGCCAGCAGTTTGTTAGGTAATCAGCCCCAGCATTTT. Translating gives CASSLLGNQPQHF.

V usage is TRBV7-2 and J usage is TRBJ2-7; 7 nucleotides match TRBD1. The CDR3 totals 16 residues. Looked up from germline, CDR1 is SGHTA and CDR2 is FQGNSA. V was pared by 1 base and J by 4 bases, with 10 bases of the junction left unmatched. The CDR3 loop is CASSLDPGQRFYEQYF. The CDR3 region has the DNA TGTGCCAGCAGCTTAGACCCGGGACAGCGATTTTACGAGCAGTACTTC.

This chain connects TRBV5-1 to TRBJ1-1; 7 bases fit TRBD1. V trimming: 4 bases; J trimming: 4 bases; junction bases outside the gene matches: 10. The germline V gene encodes CDR1 SGHRS and CDR2 YFSETQ. The CDR3 spans 15 residues. The CDR3 loop reads CASSRGTVLATEAFF. Here the CDR3 DNA reads TGCGCCAGCAGCCGCGGGACAGTTTTGGCCACTGAAGCTTTCTTT.

This rearrangement joins TRBV5-4 to TRBJ2-3, with 9 bases identical to TRBD2. This CDR3 has 16 amino acids. Germline V gives CDR1 SGHNT, CDR2 YYREEE (reference sequence). V gave up 1 base and J gave up 3 bases; unmatched junction bases: 6. This chain's CDR3 is CASSLRTSVTTDTQYF. DNA of the CDR3: TGTGCCAGCAGCTTGAGGACTAGCGTGACTACAGATACGCAGTATTTT.

This clone was counted a single time. The chain links TRBV29-1 to TRBJ1-2; D is unresolved. V lost 5 bases, J lost 5 bases, and 15 bases lay in between. Germline assignment: CDR1 SQVTM and CDR2 ANQGSEA. The CDR3 is made up of 13 amino acids. CDR3 nucleotides: TGCAGCGTTTTCCGGTCCGACCTTTATGGCTACACCTTC. Its translation: CSVFRSDLYGYTF.

This clone was counted a single time. The genes are TRBV24-1 and TRBJ1-6; D gene uncertain. There are 16 residues in the CDR3. Germline assignment: CDR1 KGHDR and CDR2 SFDVKD. V gave up 1 base and J gave up 5 bases, with 11 bases separating them. The CDR3 is CATSDFVGRDNSPLHF. The CDR3 nucleotides read TGTGCCACCAGTGATTTTGTGGGAAGGGATAATTCACCCCTCCACTTT.

This chain uses TRBV5-1 with TRBJ2-1, with 9 bases fitting TRBD1. The V segment lost 4 bases and the J segment 4 bases; nucleotides outside the gene matches: 6. The CDR3 extends over 15 amino acids. The germline V gene has CDR1 SGHRS and CDR2 YFSETQ. CDR3 protein: CASSAGQGYYNEQFF. The CDR3 DNA is TGCGCCAGCAGCGCGGGACAGGGATATTACAATGAGCAGTTCTTC. Drawing the rest from reference TRBV5-1 and TRBJ2-1, the complete variable domain is KAGVTQTPRYLIKTRGQQVTLSCSPISGHRSVSWYQQTPGQGLQFLFEYFSETQRNKGNFPGRFSGRQFSNSRSEMNVSTLELGDSALYLCASSAGQGYYNEQFFGPGTRLTVL.

The J gene is TRBJ2-4, the V gene TRBV29-1, with 8 bases that match TRBD1. Per germline, CDR1 SQVTM and CDR2 ANQGSEA. V trimming: 5 bases; J trimming: 3 bases; junction bases outside the gene matches: 9. The CDR3 is 15 residues long. CDR3 residues: CSVFDRGIGKNIQYF. The DNA for the CDR3 is TGCAGCGTTTTCGACAGGGGCATCGGCAAAAACATTCAGTACTTC.

The chain carries TRBV5-5 and TRBJ2-7, with TRBD1 matching 8 bases. Germline V gene sequence: CDR1 SGHKS, CDR2 YYEKEE (reference sequence). V lost 4 bases, J lost 4 bases, and 7 bases stayed unmatched. The CDR3 runs to 14 residues. This chain's CDR3 is CASSPTDRDYEQYF. The CDR3 DNA is TGTGCCAGCAGCCCTACGGACAGGGATTACGAGCAGTACTTC.